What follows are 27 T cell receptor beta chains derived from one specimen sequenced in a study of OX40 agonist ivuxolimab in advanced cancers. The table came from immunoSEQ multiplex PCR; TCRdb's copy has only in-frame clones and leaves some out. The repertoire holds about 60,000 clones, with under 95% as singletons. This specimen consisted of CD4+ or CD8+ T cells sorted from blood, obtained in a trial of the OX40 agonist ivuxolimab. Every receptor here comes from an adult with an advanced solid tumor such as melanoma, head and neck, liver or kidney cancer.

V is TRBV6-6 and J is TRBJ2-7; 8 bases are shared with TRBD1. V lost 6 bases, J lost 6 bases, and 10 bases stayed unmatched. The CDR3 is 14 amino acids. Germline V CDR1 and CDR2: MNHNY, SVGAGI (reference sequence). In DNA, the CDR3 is TGTGCCAGCAGAGGGACAGGCAGAATAGGCGAGCAGTACTTC. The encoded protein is CASRGTGRIGEQYF.

The CDR3 reads CAWSDGGQTQYF. CDR3 in DNA: TGTGCCTGGAGTGATGGGGGACAGACCCAGTACTTC. The chain carries TRBV30 and TRBJ2-5; possibly TRBD1 or TRBD2 for D (5 bases each). The CDR3 extends over 12 amino acids. The V end lost 1 base, the J end lost 6 bases, and 9 bases lay between the germline ends. CDR1 GTSNPN and CDR2 SVGIG come from the germline V gene (reference sequence).

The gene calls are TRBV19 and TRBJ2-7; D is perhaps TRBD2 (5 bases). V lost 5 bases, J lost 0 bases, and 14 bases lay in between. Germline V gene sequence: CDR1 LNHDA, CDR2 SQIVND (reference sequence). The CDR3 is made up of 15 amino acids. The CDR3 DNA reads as TGTGCCAGTAGTTTCGGCGGGCTACGCTCCTACGAGCAGTACTTC. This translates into CASSFGGLRSYEQYF.

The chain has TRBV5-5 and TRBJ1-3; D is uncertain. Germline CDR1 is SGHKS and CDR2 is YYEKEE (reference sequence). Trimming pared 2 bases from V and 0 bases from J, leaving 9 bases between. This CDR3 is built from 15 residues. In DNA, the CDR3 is TGTGCCAGCAGCTTTCGATTGGACTCTGGAAACACCATATATTTT. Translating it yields CASSFRLDSGNTIYF.

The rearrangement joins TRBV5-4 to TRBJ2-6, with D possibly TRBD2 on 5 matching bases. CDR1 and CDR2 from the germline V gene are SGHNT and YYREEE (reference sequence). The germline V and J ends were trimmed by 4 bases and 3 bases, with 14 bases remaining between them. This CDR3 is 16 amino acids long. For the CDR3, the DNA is TGTGCCAGCAGCGCCGGTCGAGGGCTTGGGGCCAACGTCCTGACTTTC. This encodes CASSAGRGLGANVLTF.

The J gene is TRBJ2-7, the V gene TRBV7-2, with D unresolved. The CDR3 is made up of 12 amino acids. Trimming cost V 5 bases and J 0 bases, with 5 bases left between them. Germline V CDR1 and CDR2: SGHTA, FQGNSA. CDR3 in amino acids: CASSANSYEQYF. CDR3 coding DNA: TGTGCCAGCAGCGCCAACTCCTACGAGCAGTACTTC.

The CDR3: CASSSQVGAAYEQYF. In DNA form, the CDR3 reads TGTGCCAGCAGCTCTCAAGTGGGGGCGGCCTACGAGCAGTACTTC. V gene TRBV7-2 combines with J gene TRBJ2-7, with a possible D match to TRBD1 (6 bases). With 4 bases removed from V and 2 bases from J, the gap between germline ends came to 15 bases. The CDR3 has 15 residues. Germline V gives CDR1 SGHTA, CDR2 FQGNSA.

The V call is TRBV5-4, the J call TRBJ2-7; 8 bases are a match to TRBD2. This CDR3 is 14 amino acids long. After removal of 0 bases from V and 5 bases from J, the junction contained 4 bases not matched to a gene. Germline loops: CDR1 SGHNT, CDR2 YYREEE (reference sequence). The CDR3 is CASSLAGGSHEQYF. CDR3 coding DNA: TGTGCCAGCAGCTTGGCGGGAGGGTCCCACGAGCAGTACTTC.

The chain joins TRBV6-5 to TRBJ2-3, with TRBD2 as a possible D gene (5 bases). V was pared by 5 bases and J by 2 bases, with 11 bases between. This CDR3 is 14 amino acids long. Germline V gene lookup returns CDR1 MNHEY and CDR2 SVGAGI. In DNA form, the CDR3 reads TGTGCCAGCAGTCTCGTAGCGTTCACAGATACGCAGTATTTT. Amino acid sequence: CASSLVAFTDTQYF.

This CDR3 is CASSLSHGGGGEQYF. CDR3 DNA sequence: TGTGCCAGCAGCTTATCTCACGGAGGGGGAGGCGAGCAGTACTTC. The V and J genes are TRBV7-9 and TRBJ2-7; D may match TRBD1 or TRBD2 (6 bases each). Germline V gene sequence: CDR1 SEHNR, CDR2 FQNEAQ (reference sequence). V lost 2 bases, J lost 6 bases, and 17 bases lay in between. CDR3 size: 15 residues.

The DNA of the CDR3 is TGTGCCAGCAGCCTAGGAATAGAGGGGCAAGAGACCCAGTACTTC. Translation: CASSLGIEGQETQYF. The rearrangement uses TRBV7-9 and TRBJ2-5, with D perhaps TRBD1 or TRBD2 (5 bases each). V gave up 5 bases and J gave up 2 bases, with 15 bases separating them. The CDR3 runs 15 residues. Germline V gene lookup returns CDR1 SEHNR and CDR2 FQNEAQ (reference sequence).

This CDR3 is CASSLLGQRKAFF. CDR3 nucleotide sequence: TGTGCCAGCAGTCTTTTGGGCCAGAGAAAAGCTTTCTTT. The chain has TRBV14 and TRBJ1-1; D ambiguous. The CDR3 consists of 13 residues. Germline assignment: CDR1 SGHDN and CDR2 FVKESK. V was shortened by 6 bases and J by 9 bases, with 17 bases between the two germline ends.

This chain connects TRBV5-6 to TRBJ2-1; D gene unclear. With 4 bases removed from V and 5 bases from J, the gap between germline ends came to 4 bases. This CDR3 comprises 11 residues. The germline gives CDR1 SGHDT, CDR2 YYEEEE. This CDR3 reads CASSLHNEQFF. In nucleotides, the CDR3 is TGTGCCAGCAGCCTCCACAATGAGCAGTTCTTC.

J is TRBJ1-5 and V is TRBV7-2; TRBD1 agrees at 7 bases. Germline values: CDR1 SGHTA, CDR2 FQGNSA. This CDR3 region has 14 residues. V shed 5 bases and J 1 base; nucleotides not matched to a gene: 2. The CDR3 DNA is TGTGCCAGCAGCCAGGACAGGAGCAATCAGCCCCAGCATTTT. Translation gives CASSQDRSNQPQHF.

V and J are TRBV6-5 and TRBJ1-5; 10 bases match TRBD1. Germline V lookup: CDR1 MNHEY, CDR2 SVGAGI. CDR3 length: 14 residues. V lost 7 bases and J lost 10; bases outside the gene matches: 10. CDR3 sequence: CASINRQGAFPQHF. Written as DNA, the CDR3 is TGTGCCAGCATTAACCGACAGGGGGCTTTTCCCCAGCATTTT.

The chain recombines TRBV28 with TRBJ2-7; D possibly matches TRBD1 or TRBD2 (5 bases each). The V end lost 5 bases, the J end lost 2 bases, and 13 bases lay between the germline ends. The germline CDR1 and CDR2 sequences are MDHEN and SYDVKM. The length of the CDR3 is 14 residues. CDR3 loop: CASSPAGRAYEQYF. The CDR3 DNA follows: TGTGCCAGCAGTCCGGCGGGCAGGGCCTACGAGCAGTACTTC.

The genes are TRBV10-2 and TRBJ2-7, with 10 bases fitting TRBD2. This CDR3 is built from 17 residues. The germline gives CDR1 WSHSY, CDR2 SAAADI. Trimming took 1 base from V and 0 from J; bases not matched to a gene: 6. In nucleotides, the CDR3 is TGCGCCAGCAGTGAGTGGGGTAGCGGGGGGATCTCCTACGAGCAGTACTTC. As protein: CASSEWGSGGISYEQYF.

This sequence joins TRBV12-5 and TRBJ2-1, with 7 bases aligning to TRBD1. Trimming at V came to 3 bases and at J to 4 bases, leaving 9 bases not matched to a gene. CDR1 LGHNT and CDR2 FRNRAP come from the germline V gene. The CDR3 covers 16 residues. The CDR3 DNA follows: TGTGCTAGTGGTTTTACAGGGGCCAATATTTACAATGAGCAGTTCTTC. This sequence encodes CASGFTGANIYNEQFF.

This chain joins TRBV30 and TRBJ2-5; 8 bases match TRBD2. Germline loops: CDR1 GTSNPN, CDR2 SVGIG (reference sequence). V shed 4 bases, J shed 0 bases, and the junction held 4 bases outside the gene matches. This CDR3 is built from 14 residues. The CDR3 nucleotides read TGTGCCTGGAATCAGCGGGGGTACCAAGAGACCCAGTACTTC. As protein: CAWNQRGYQETQYF.

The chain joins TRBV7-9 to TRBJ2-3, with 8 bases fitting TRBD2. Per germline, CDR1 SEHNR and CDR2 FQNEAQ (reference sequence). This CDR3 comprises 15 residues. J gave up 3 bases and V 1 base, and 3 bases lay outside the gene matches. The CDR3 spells CASSLGGLVTDTQYF. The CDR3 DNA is TGTGCCAGCAGCTTAGGGGGACTAGTGACAGATACGCAGTATTTT.

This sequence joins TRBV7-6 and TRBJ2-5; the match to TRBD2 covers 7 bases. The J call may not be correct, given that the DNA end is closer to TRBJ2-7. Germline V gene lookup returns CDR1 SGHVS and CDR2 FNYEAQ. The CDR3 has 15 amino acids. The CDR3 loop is CASSYRGESAYEQYF. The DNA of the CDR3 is TGTGCCAGCAGCTACCGGGGGGAGTCAGCCTACGAGCAGTACTTC.

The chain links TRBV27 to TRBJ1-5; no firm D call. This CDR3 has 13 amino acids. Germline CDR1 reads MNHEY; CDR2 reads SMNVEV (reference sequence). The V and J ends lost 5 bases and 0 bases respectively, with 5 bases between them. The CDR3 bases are TGTGCCAGCAGTCCCCCTAGCAATCAGCCCCAGCATTTT. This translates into CASSPPSNQPQHF.

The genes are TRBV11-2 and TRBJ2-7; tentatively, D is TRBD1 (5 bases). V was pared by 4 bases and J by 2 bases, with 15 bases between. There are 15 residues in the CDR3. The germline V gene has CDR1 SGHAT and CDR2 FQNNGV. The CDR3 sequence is CASSSAAGITYEQYF. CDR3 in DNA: TGTGCCAGCAGCTCCGCCGCAGGGATAACCTACGAGCAGTACTTC.

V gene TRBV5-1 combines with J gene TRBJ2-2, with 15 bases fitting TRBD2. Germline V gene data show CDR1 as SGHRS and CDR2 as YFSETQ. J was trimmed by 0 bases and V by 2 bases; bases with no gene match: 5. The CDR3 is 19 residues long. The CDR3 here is CASSLKGLAGGPNTGELFF. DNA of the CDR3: TGCGCCAGCAGCTTAAAGGGACTAGCGGGAGGCCCGAACACCGGGGAGCTGTTTTTT.

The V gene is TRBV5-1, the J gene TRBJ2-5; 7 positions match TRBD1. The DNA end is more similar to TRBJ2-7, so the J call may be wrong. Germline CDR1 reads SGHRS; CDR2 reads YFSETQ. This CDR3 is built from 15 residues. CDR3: CASSLNDRETYEQYF. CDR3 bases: TGCGCCAGCAGCTTGAATGACAGGGAAACCTACGAGCAGTACTTC.

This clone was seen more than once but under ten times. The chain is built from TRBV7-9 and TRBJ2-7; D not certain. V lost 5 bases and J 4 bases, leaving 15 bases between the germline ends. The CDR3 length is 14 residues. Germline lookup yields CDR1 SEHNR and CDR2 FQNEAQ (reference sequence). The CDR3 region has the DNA TGTGCCAGCAGCCCTTCGTTTGGGATTTACGAGCAGTACTTC. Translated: CASSPSFGIYEQYF.

CDR3: CASSFRTSGSWYEQYF. The CDR3, as DNA: TGTGCCAGCAGCTTTCGGACTAGCGGGAGTTGGTACGAGCAGTACTTC. The rearrangement links TRBV11-2 to TRBJ2-5; 13 positions match TRBD2. Near its end, the DNA agrees better with TRBJ2-7, so the J call may be wrong. Looked up from germline, CDR1 is SGHAT and CDR2 is FQNNGV. The CDR3 consists of 16 residues.